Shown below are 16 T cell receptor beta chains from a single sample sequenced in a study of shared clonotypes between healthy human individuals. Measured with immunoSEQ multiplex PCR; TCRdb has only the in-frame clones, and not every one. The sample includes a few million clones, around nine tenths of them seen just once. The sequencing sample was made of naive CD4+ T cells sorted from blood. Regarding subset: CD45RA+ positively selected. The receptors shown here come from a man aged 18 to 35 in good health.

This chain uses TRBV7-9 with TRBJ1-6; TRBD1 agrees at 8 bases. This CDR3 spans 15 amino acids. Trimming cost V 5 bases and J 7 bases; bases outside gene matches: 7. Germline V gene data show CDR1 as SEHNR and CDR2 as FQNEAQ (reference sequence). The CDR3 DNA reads TGTGCCAGCAGCCCCGGACAGGGAGCGAATTCACCCCTCCACTTT. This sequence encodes CASSPGQGANSPLHF.

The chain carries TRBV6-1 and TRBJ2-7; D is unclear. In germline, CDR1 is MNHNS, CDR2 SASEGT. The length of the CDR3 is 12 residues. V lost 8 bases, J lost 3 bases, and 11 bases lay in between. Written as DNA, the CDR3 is TGTGCCAGCGGCGAACGTAACTACGAGCAGTACTTC. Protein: CASGERNYEQYF.

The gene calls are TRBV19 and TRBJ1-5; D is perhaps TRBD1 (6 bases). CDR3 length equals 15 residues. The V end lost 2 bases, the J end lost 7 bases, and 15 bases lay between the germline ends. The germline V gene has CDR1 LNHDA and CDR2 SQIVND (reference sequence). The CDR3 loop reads CASSIKGVISQPQHF. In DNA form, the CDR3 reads TGTGCCAGTAGTATAAAGGGGGTTATTAGCCAGCCCCAGCATTTT.

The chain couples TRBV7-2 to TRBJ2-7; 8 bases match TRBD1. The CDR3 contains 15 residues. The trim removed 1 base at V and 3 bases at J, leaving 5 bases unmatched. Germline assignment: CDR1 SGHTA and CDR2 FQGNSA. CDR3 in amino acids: CASSLVEQGGYEQYF. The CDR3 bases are TGTGCCAGCAGCTTAGTGGAACAGGGGGGCTACGAGCAGTACTTC.

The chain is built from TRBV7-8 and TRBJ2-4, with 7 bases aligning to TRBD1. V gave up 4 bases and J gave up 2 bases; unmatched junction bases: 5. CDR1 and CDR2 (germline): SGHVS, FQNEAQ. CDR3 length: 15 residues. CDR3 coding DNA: TGTGCCAGCAGCTCCTTGACAGGGCCCAAAAACATTCAGTACTTC. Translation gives CASSSLTGPKNIQYF.

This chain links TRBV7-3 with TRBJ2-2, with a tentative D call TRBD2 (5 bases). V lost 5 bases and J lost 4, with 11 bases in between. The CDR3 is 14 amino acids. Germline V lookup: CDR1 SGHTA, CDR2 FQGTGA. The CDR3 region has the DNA TGTGCCAGCAGCCGAGAGGGAACCACCGGGGAGCTGTTTTTT. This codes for CASSREGTTGELFF.

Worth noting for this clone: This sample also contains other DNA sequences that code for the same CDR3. In DNA, the CDR3 is TGTGCCTGGAGTTCAGGGTCCGGCTACACCTTC. It encodes CAWSSGSGYTF. The chain combines TRBV30 with TRBJ1-2; tentative D call: TRBD1 (5 bases). Deletions cut 2 bases from V and 8 bases from J, with 9 bases between. The CDR3 runs 11 residues. The germline V gene encodes CDR1 GTSNPN and CDR2 SVGIG (reference sequence).

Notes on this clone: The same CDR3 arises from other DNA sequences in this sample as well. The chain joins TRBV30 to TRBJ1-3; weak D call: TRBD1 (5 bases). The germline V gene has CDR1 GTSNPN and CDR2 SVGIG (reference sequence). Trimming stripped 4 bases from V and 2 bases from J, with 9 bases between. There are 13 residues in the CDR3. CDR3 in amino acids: CAWTTAPGNTIYF. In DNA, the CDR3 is TGTGCCTGGACGACAGCGCCTGGAAACACCATATATTTT.

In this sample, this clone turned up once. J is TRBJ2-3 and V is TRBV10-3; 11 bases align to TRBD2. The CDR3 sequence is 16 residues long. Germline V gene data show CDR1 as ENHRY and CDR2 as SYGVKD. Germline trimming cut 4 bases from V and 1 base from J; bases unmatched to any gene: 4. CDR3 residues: CAISVGSGGGTDTQYF. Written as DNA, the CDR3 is TGTGCCATCAGTGTAGGTAGCGGGGGGGGCACAGATACGCAGTATTTT.

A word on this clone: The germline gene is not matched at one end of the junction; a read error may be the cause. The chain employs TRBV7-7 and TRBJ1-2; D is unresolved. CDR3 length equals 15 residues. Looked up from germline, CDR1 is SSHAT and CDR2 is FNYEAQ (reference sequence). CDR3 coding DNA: TGTGCTAGCAGCTCCCCCGTCGGGGCTAACTATGGCTACACCTTC. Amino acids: CASSSPVGANYGYTF.

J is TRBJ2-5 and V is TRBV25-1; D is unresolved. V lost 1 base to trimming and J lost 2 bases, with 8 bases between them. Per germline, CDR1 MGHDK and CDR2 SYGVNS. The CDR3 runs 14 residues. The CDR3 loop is CASSESKLQETQYF. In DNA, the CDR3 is TGTGCCAGCAGTGAATCAAAGTTACAAGAGACCCAGTACTTC.

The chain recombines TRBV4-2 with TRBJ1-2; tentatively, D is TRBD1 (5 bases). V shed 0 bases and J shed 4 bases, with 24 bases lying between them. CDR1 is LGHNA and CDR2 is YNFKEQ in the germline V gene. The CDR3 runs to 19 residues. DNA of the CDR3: TGTGCCAGCAGCCAAGATCCTCCAGGGACGACAACTAAACTCTATGGCTACACCTTC. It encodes CASSQDPPGTTTKLYGYTF.

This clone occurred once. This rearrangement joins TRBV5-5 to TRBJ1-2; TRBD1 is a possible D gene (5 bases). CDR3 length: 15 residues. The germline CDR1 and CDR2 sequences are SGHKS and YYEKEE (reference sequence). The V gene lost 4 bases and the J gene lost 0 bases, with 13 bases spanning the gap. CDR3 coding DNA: TGTGCCAGCAGCCGCGGGGCACCTGCTAACTATGGCTACACCTTC. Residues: CASSRGAPANYGYTF.

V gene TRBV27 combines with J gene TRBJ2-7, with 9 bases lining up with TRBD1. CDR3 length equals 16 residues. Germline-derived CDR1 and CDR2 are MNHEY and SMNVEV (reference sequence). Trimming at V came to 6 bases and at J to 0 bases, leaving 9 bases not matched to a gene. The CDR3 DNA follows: TGTGCCAGCAGATTTTCGGGACAGGGTCACTCCTACGAGCAGTACTTC. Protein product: CASRFSGQGHSYEQYF.

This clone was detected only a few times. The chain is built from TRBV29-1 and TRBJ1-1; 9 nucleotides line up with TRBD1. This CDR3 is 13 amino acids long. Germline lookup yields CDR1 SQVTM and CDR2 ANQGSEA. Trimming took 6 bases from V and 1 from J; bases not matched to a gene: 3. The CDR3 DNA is TGCAGCGTAGGACAGGGGAGGAACACTGAAGCTTTCTTT. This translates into CSVGQGRNTEAFF.

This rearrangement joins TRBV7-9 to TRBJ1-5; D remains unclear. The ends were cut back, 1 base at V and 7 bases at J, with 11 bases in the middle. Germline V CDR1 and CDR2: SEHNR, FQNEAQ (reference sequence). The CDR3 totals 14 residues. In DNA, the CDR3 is TGTGCCAGCAGCTTAGATGAGGTCGGACAGCCCCAGCATTTT. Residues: CASSLDEVGQPQHF.